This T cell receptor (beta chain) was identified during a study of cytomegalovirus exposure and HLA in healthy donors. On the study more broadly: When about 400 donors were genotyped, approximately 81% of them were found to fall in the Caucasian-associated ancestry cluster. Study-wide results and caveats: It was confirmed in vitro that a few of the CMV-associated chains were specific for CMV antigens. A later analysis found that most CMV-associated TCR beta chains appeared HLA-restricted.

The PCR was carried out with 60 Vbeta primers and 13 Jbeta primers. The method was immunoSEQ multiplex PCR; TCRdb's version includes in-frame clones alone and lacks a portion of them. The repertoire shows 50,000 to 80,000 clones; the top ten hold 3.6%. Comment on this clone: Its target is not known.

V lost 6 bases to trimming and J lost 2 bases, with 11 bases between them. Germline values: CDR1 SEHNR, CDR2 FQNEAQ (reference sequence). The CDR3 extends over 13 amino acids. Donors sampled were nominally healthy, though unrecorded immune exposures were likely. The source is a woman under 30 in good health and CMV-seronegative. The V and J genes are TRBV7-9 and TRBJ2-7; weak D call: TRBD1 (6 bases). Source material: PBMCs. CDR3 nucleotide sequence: TGTGCCAGCAGTTACGACAGGACCTACGAGCAGTACTTC. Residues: CASSYDRTYEQYF.